The 4 T cell receptor beta chains in this list originate from one sample, sequenced in a study of CD8+ T cells in alopecia areata. Reverse transcription of extracted RNA yielded cDNA, which provided the sequencing template. The assay was immunoSEQ multiplex PCR, and TCRdb's table has in-frame clones only and misses some. Of 95,000 to 110,000 clones in the sample, roughly 89% are singletons; the top ten hold roughly 23%. Treatment specified: oral pan-JAK inhibitor, 5-10 mg twice daily. The source material was CD8+ T cells sorted from blood, sampled at week 24, from a patient treated with tofacitinib. The receptor source for this set is a human donor with alopecia areata.

The DNA for the CDR3 is TGTGCCAGCAGCCAAGATCCCACTAGCGGGGGGCCGGGTTCAGATACGCAGTATTTT. Its protein product is CASSQDPTSGGPGSDTQYF. The gene calls are TRBV5-5 and TRBJ2-3; 12 nucleotides match TRBD2. The CDR3 runs 19 residues. Unmatched junction bases numbered 16, after V lost 4 bases and J lost 4 bases. Germline V gene data show CDR1 as SGHKS and CDR2 as YYEKEE (reference sequence). The full variable domain, with the rest looked up from reference TRBV5-5 and TRBJ2-3, is DAGVTQSPTHLIKTRGQQVTLRCSPISGHKSVSWYQQVLGQGPQFIFQYYEKEERGRGNFPDRFSARQFPNYSSELNVNALLLGDSALYLCASSQDPTSGGPGSDTQYFGPGTRLTVL.

J is TRBJ1-1 and V is TRBV7-2; TRBD1 aligns across 7 bases. Germline lookup yields CDR1 SGHTA and CDR2 FQGNSA. This CDR3 comprises 15 residues. The V gene end was trimmed by 5 bases and the J gene end by 0 bases; junction bases not matched to a gene: 6. The CDR3 DNA reads TGTGCCAGCAGCCCCACGACAGGGATGAACACTGAAGCTTTCTTT. It encodes CASSPTTGMNTEAFF.

The chain is built from TRBV6-1 and TRBJ2-1; D remains unclear. V lost 4 bases to trimming and J lost 5 bases, with 12 bases between them. Per germline, CDR1 MNHNS and CDR2 SASEGT. CDR3 length: 14 amino acids. CDR3 sequence reads: CASSAWGNNNEQFF. The CDR3 coding sequence is TGTGCCAGCAGTGCATGGGGTAATAACAATGAGCAGTTCTTC.

This chain joins TRBV7-6 and TRBJ1-2; 7 nucleotides agree with TRBD1. The CDR3 is 15 amino acids. V shed 5 bases, J shed 1 base, and the junction held 7 bases outside the gene matches. The germline V gene has CDR1 SGHVS and CDR2 FNYEAQ. CDR3 DNA sequence: TGTGCCAGCAGCCCAGGACAGGCCAATAACTATGGCTACACCTTC. This codes for CASSPGQANNYGYTF.